The TCR beta chain described here comes from a study of blood T cell repertoires in COVID-19. Study details: The analysed material was cDNA or gDNA that came from T cells, B-cell-depleted T cells, or PBMCs.

V lost 1 base to trimming and J lost 1 base; unmatched junction nucleotides: 4. The V gene's germline CDR1 is SEHNR and CDR2 FQNEAQ (reference sequence). This CDR3 comprises 15 residues. Participants were aged roughly 18 to 90 years, lived in 24 US areas, and enrolled virtually. For recovered donors of Cohort 3, there were two negative PCRs, clearance, or symptom resolution. As processed by the authors: Using reference gene primer amplification, nucleated cell counts were estimated. Profiled with immunoSEQ multiplex PCR; TCRdb holds only in-frame clones, not every one. The DNA was the basis for D and trimming; V, J and clone size are from that table. The sample holds hundreds of thousands of clones, more than 80% seen once.

This clonotype was obtained from a young man who had recovered from COVID-19. The V and J genes are TRBV7-9 and TRBJ2-7; 7 bases are a match to TRBD2. The specimen was PBMCs or T cells enriched from blood (not recorded which). CDR3 nucleotides: TGTGCCAGCAGCTTAGGAGCGGGATTATCCTACGAGCAGTACTTC. Protein: CASSLGAGLSYEQYF.